The 29 T cell receptor beta chains listed next were all sequenced from one sample in a study of T cells in Graves' hyperthyroidism and ophthalmopathy. TCR beta CDR3 regions were amplified from RNA. First-round RT-PCR of the TCR CDR3 relied on the HTBI primer set. TCRdb reprocessed the multiplex PCR reads with MiXCR, giving one entry per CDR3 protein. This sample has about 300,000 distinct CDR3 sequences, with around 17% found just once. Sequencing was done on a sample of blood. These receptor sequences come from a man aged 25-45 years with Graves' hyperthyroidism.

This clonotype was found many times. The V and J genes are TRBV2 and TRBJ2-7, with D tentatively TRBD2 (6 bases). Trimming left V 7 bases short and J 3 bases short, with 7 bases between. The germline V gene encodes CDR1 SNHLY and CDR2 FYNNEI. The CDR3 extends over 11 amino acids. The CDR3: CASMGGYEQYF. The CDR3 nucleotides are TGTGCCAGCATGGGAGGCTACGAGCAGTACTTC. Looking up the rest from reference TRBV2 and TRBJ2-7 gives the full variable domain: EPEVTQTPSHQVTQMGQEVILRCVPISNHLYFYWYRQILGQKVEFLVSFYNNEISEKSEIFDDQFSVERPDGSNFTLKIRSTKLEDSAMYFCASMGGYEQYFGPGTRLTVT.

This clonotype has at least ten counts. Here the CDR3 DNA reads TGTGCCAGCAGTCTGCTCCGTGACACCGGGGAGCTGTTTTTT. Translation gives CASSLLRDTGELFF. The rearrangement joins TRBV28 to TRBJ2-2; D is undetermined. Trimming removed 5 bases at V and 3 bases at J, with 10 bases between. CDR1 MDHEN and CDR2 SYDVKM come from the germline V gene. The CDR3 spans 14 residues.

The V gene is TRBV11-1, the J gene TRBJ1-3; possible D gene TRBD1, 5 bases. The CDR3 is 14 amino acids. V dropped 4 bases and J dropped 0 bases, with 7 bases sitting between them. Germline lookup yields CDR1 SGHAT and CDR2 FQDESV (reference sequence). The CDR3, as DNA: TGTGCCAGCAGCTGGGGGAGCTCTGGAAACACCATATATTTT. It specifies CASSWGSSGNTIYF.

This clonotype was observed many times. The chain carries TRBV13 and TRBJ1-1, with TRBD1 matching 8 bases. Trimming cost V 4 bases and J 3 bases; bases outside gene matches: 13. Looked up from germline, CDR1 is PRHDT and CDR2 is FYEKMQ (reference sequence). The CDR3 has 17 residues. The DNA of the CDR3 is TGTGCCAGCAGCTCCCGCCCAGGGGGCGATTGGTACACTGAAGCTTTCTTT. This codes for CASSSRPGGDWYTEAFF.

Ten or more counts support this clonotype. This chain links TRBV18 with TRBJ2-1; 9 nucleotides align to TRBD1. Germline trimming cut 4 bases from V and 7 bases from J; bases unmatched to any gene: 5. The CDR3 runs to 14 residues. CDR1 and CDR2 from the germline V gene are KGHSH and LQKENI. CDR3 sequence reads: CASSQPGQGNEQFF. As DNA, the CDR3 is TGTGCCAGCTCACAGCCGGGACAGGGAAATGAGCAGTTCTTC.

The V and J genes are TRBV7-9 and TRBJ2-7, with TRBD2 identical over 14 bases. CDR1 and CDR2 (germline): SEHNR, FQNEAQ (reference sequence). V lost 5 bases, J lost 2 bases, and 11 bases stayed unmatched. The CDR3 extends over 18 amino acids. CDR3 nucleotides: TGTGCCAGCAGCCCCACCTGGACTAGCGGGAGGCTCCCCTACGAGCAGTACTTC. It is translated as CASSPTWTSGRLPYEQYF.

This clonotype was recorded at least ten times. This chain connects TRBV18 to TRBJ1-5; TRBD1 matches at 9 bases. The CDR3 runs 17 residues. Trimming took 1 base from V and 7 from J; bases not matched to a gene: 11. Germline V gives CDR1 KGHSH, CDR2 LQKENI. This CDR3 reads CASSPRPDRGRGQPQHF. In DNA, the CDR3 is TGTGCCAGCTCACCACGGCCGGACAGGGGCAGAGGGCAGCCCCAGCATTTT.

Note on this clonotype: Since a much larger clone is just one base distant, this may be a read error. The V call is TRBV20-1, the J call TRBJ2-7; a possible D gene is TRBD2 (6 bases). The CDR3 is made up of 14 amino acids. Germline values: CDR1 DFQATT, CDR2 SNEGSKA (reference sequence). Deletions cut 6 bases from V and 6 bases from J, with 21 bases between. This CDR3 is CSAIEPGLYCEQYF. In DNA form, the CDR3 reads TGCAGTGCCATAGAGCCGGGACTTTACTGCGAGCAGTACTTC.

The V gene is TRBV7-9, the J gene TRBJ2-7; TRBD1 is a possible D gene (6 bases). CDR1 SEHNR and CDR2 FQNEAQ come from the germline V gene (reference sequence). V lost 1 base, J lost 7 bases, and 14 bases lay in between. The CDR3 consists of 14 residues. CDR3 sequence reads: CASSLVQGSNEQYF. The CDR3 DNA reads TGTGCCAGCAGCTTAGTACAGGGCTCCAATGAGCAGTACTTC.

This clonotype appeared a few times. The chain is built from TRBV28 and TRBJ1-1, with 9 bases that match TRBD1. Trimming took 2 bases from V and 13 from J; bases not matched to a gene: 11. The length of the CDR3 is 14 residues. The V gene's germline CDR1 is MDHEN and CDR2 SYDVKM. The CDR3 DNA follows: TGTGCCAGCAGTTTAGGGGGACAGGGTGGATTAGGTTTCTTT. Translated, it gives CASSLGGQGGLGFF. Full variable domain (remainder filled in from reference TRBV28 and TRBJ1-1): DVKVTQSSRYLVKRTGEKVFLECVQDMDHENMFWYRQDPGLGLRLIYFSYDVKMKEKGDIPEGYSVSREKKERFSLILESASTNQTSMYLCASSLGGQGGLGFFGQGTRLTVV.

V usage is TRBV7-3 and J usage is TRBJ2-1, with D uncertain. V gave up 2 bases and J gave up 5 bases, with 7 bases separating them. CDR1 and CDR2 (germline): SGHTA, FQGTGA. This CDR3 region has 13 residues. The CDR3 DNA follows: TGTGCCAGCAGCTTAGCACGGAACAATGAGCAGTTCTTC. This encodes CASSLARNNEQFF.

This clonotype was seen many times. V usage is TRBV24-1 and J usage is TRBJ2-1; 10 bases are a match to TRBD2. V lost 4 bases and J lost 8; bases outside the gene matches: 13. CDR3 length: 17 amino acids. Germline V gene lookup returns CDR1 KGHDR and CDR2 SFDVKD. The CDR3 DNA is TGTGCCACCAGTGACCCCCCTAGCGGGAGAGTCGGCGATGAGCAGTTCTTC. This encodes CATSDPPSGRVGDEQFF.

The chain recombines TRBV7-9 with TRBJ2-7; the match to TRBD1 covers 11 bases. The V gene end was trimmed by 3 bases and the J gene end by 4 bases; junction bases not matched to a gene: 5. Per the germline V gene, CDR1 is SEHNR and CDR2 is FQNEAQ (reference sequence). The CDR3 runs 15 residues. CDR3 region: CASSLDRGPLYEQYF. Written as DNA, the CDR3 is TGTGCCAGCAGCTTGGACAGGGGGCCCCTATACGAGCAGTACTTC.

The chain recombines TRBV20-1 with TRBJ2-7; TRBD2 matches at 10 bases. Germline values: CDR1 DFQATT, CDR2 SNEGSKA (reference sequence). V dropped 5 bases and J dropped 5; count of bases not matched to a gene: 15. The CDR3 totals 16 residues. The CDR3 DNA reads TGCAGTGCTCCTAAAATACCGGGACTAGCGTCCCACGAGCAGTACTTC. Translating gives CSAPKIPGLASHEQYF.

This clonotype was found many times. V is TRBV27 and J is TRBJ2-7; 8 positions match TRBD1. J was trimmed by 2 bases and V by 6 bases; bases with no gene match: 9. The CDR3 is 15 residues long. CDR1 and CDR2 from the germline V gene are MNHEY and SMNVEV (reference sequence). The CDR3 is CASSLTGGRPYEQYF. The DNA of the CDR3 is TGTGCCAGCAGCCTAACAGGGGGGCGGCCCTACGAGCAGTACTTC.

This clonotype was observed a handful of times. The chain carries TRBV12-3 or TRBV12-4 and TRBJ2-3, with 7 positions matching TRBD2. This CDR3 has 14 residues. Unmatched junction bases numbered 3, after V lost 6 bases and J lost 0 bases. DNA of the CDR3: TGTGCCAGCAGCTGGGGGGGGAGCACAGATACGCAGTATTTT. The encoded protein is CASSWGGSTDTQYF.

J is TRBJ2-7 and V is TRBV7-8, with 9 nucleotides matching TRBD1. Germline values: CDR1 SGHVS, CDR2 FQNEAQ. CDR3 length: 19 amino acids. Germline trimming cut 2 bases from V and 3 bases from J; bases unmatched to any gene: 17. The CDR3, as DNA: TGTGCCAGCAGCTTAAAAAGATTTGGGACAGGGAACCTCATCTACGAGCAGTACTTC. It is translated as CASSLKRFGTGNLIYEQYF.

Comment on this clonotype: A much larger clone differs by one base, so this may be a read error. The CDR3 is CASSLYGPGGTDTQYF. The CDR3 bases are TGTGCCAGCAGTTTATACGGACCTGGGGGCACAGATACGCAGTATTTT. The chain uses TRBV27 and TRBJ2-3; D is undetermined. Germline values: CDR1 MNHEY, CDR2 SMNVEV (reference sequence). V lost 1 base and J lost 1, with 12 bases in between. The CDR3 spans 16 residues.

Ten or more counts support this clonotype. The rearrangement joins TRBV12-3 or TRBV12-4 to TRBJ2-4; 13 bases are shared with TRBD2. The CDR3 contains 19 residues. J gave up 0 bases and V 7 bases, and 12 bases lay outside the gene matches. The CDR3 bases are TGTGCCAGCACCCTGGGGCCGACTAGCGGGAGGACAGCCAAAAACATTCAGTACTTC. Its translation: CASTLGPTSGRTAKNIQYF.

This clonotype appeared many times. This chain connects TRBV2 to TRBJ2-7, with a possible D match to TRBD2 (6 bases). Deletions cut 6 bases from V and 2 bases from J, with 14 bases between. Germline CDR1 reads SNHLY; CDR2 reads FYNNEI. CDR3 length: 14 residues. Here the CDR3 reads CASSPGSSPYEQYF. The CDR3 coding sequence is TGTGCCAGCAGCCCCGGGAGTTCCCCCTACGAGCAGTACTTC.

This clonotype was observed a few times. The V gene is TRBV20-1, the J gene TRBJ1-5; 12 bases line up with TRBD1. The CDR3 runs to 18 residues. The V segment lost 1 base and the J segment 0 bases; nucleotides outside the gene matches: 7. Germline CDR1 DFQATT, CDR2 SNEGSKA (reference sequence). The CDR3 region is CSARAWDRGLYSNQPQHF. The CDR3 DNA sequence: TGCAGTGCTAGAGCTTGGGACAGGGGGCTTTATAGCAATCAGCCCCAGCATTTT.

This clonotype has ten or more counts. The genes are TRBV9 and TRBJ1-1; maybe TRBD1 (5 bases). The CDR3 covers 14 residues. Trimming took off 5 bases at V and 1 base at J, with 12 bases between the two ends. Germline V gene data show CDR1 as SGDLS and CDR2 as YYNGEE. The CDR3 coding sequence is TGTGCCAGCAGACGGGGCACGGAGAACACTGAAGCTTTCTTT. It codes for CASRRGTENTEAFF.

The genes are TRBV3-1 and TRBJ2-2, with TRBD2 as a possible D gene (6 bases). CDR1 LGHDT and CDR2 YNNKEL come from the germline V gene (reference sequence). The CDR3 contains 15 residues. The V end was cut by 3 bases, the J end by 4 bases, with 12 bases between. CDR3 residues: CASSQPGLGTGELFF. As DNA, the CDR3 is TGTGCCAGCAGCCAGCCGGGACTGGGCACCGGGGAGCTGTTTTTT.

The sample holds many counts of this clonotype. The J gene is TRBJ2-7, the V gene TRBV13, with D perhaps matching TRBD1 (6 bases). Trimming stripped 5 bases from V and 4 bases from J, with 15 bases between. The CDR3 loop spans 14 amino acids. CDR1 is PRHDT and CDR2 is FYEKMQ in the germline V gene (reference sequence). CDR3 bases: TGTGCCAGCAGCCCGTACAGGGATGGGTACGAGCAGTACTTC. This translates into CASSPYRDGYEQYF.

The rearrangement joins TRBV7-9 to TRBJ2-2; 10 bases align to TRBD1. The CDR3 consists of 22 residues. With V trimmed by 5 bases and J by 1 base, 22 bases remained unmatched. CDR1 is SEHNR, CDR2 FQNEAQ, per germline (reference sequence). In DNA form, the CDR3 reads TGTGCCAGCAGCCCGGGACAGGGGATCTTAACGGTAACCGGGAGGAACACCGGGGAGCTGTTTTTT. Residues: CASSPGQGILTVTGRNTGELFF.

A note on this clonotype: A much bigger clone sits one base away, suggesting this may be a read error. The chain uses TRBV10-1 and TRBJ2-7, with 8 positions matching TRBD1. The germline V gene encodes CDR1 WNHNN and CDR2 SYGVQD (reference sequence). The CDR3 is 18 residues long. The CDR3 DNA reads as TGCGCCAGCAGTGACGGACAGGGCCTACCTGGGTCAGTCTACGAGCAGCACTTC. This gives the protein CASSDGQGLPGSVYEQHF.

The sample holds many counts of this clonotype. The chain employs TRBV6-1 and TRBJ2-7; perhaps TRBD2 as D (6 bases). This CDR3 region has 16 residues. Per germline, CDR1 MNHNS and CDR2 SASEGT. V lost 6 bases, J lost 3 bases, and 21 bases lay in between. CDR3: CASSLTGLNKGYEQYF. CDR3 in DNA: TGTGCCAGCAGCCTTACGGGACTCAATAAAGGCTACGAGCAGTACTTC.

This clonotype was observed many times. V is TRBV6-1 and J is TRBJ1-2; no clear D. CDR1 MNHNS and CDR2 SASEGT come from the germline V gene. This CDR3 spans 11 amino acids. V lost 5 bases, J lost 6 bases, and 7 bases lay in between. The CDR3 sequence is CASSSRHGYTF. The CDR3 DNA follows: TGTGCCAGCAGTTCGCGGCATGGCTACACCTTC.

This clonotype was seen at least ten times. This chain joins TRBV6-1 and TRBJ2-7; D ambiguous. The CDR3 extends over 13 amino acids. The germline V gene encodes CDR1 MNHNS and CDR2 SASEGT. The V end was cut by 1 base, the J end by 6 bases, with 10 bases between. CDR3: CASSEGLGTEQYF. The CDR3 bases are TGTGCCAGCAGTGAAGGATTAGGAACCGAGCAGTACTTC.